What follows are 6 T cell receptor beta chains derived from one specimen sequenced in a study of tumour-infiltrating T cells in Burkitt lymphoma. TCRdb's table, derived via immunoSEQ multiplex PCR, lists solely in-frame clones and lacks some. This table has some 2,300 clones, roughly 14% appearing once. Material for sequencing was tumor tissue. Receptors were obtained from a human donor with Burkitt lymphoma.

This sequence joins TRBV6-9 and TRBJ2-7; 7 bases map to TRBD1. This CDR3 is 17 amino acids long. V lost 5 bases and J lost 4; bases outside the gene matches: 17. Germline loops: CDR1 MNHGY, CDR2 SVAAGI. CDR3 sequence: CASSKTPWDRMGYEQYF. The CDR3 DNA follows: TGTGCCAGCAGTAAGACCCCGTGGGACAGAATGGGGTACGAGCAGTACTTC.

J is TRBJ1-2 and V is TRBV5-4; D gene uncertain. V was clipped by 7 bases and J by 0 bases, with 10 bases between them. Germline V gene sequence: CDR1 SGHNT, CDR2 YYREEE (reference sequence). The length of the CDR3 is 13 residues. The CDR3, as DNA: TGTGCCAGCCATCCGCGGGCTAACTATGGCTACACCTTC. Encoded protein: CASHPRANYGYTF.

The chain combines TRBV5-6 with TRBJ1-2, with D perhaps TRBD1 (6 bases). Deletions cut 4 bases from V and 8 bases from J, with 15 bases between. The CDR3 covers 13 residues. Per the germline V gene, CDR1 is SGHDT and CDR2 is YYEEEE. The CDR3 reads CASSEPTGRGYTF. The CDR3 DNA sequence: TGTGCCAGCAGCGAACCCACAGGGAGGGGCTACACCTTC.

V usage is TRBV5-1 and J usage is TRBJ2-7; D possibly corresponds to TRBD1 (5 bases). The germline V gene has CDR1 SGHRS and CDR2 YFSETQ. The CDR3 length is 14 residues. The ends were cut back, 6 bases at V and 0 bases at J, with 13 bases in the middle. Here the CDR3 reads CASNEGHHSYEQYF. The CDR3 DNA reads TGCGCCAGCAATGAAGGACACCACTCCTACGAGCAGTACTTC.

The V call is TRBV30, the J call TRBJ2-1; 8 bases map to TRBD1. Germline loops: CDR1 GTSNPN, CDR2 SVGIG (reference sequence). This CDR3 has 14 amino acids. With V trimmed by 2 bases and J by 3 bases, 3 bases remained unmatched. The CDR3 sequence: CAWSSDRGYNEQFF. The CDR3, as DNA: TGTGCCTGGAGTTCCGACAGGGGCTACAATGAGCAGTTCTTC.

This chain connects TRBV30 to TRBJ1-1; D gene ambiguous. This CDR3 is built from 12 residues. Trimming shortened V by 3 bases and J by 1 base, and 6 bases separated the two germline ends. Germline lookup yields CDR1 GTSNPN and CDR2 SVGIG (reference sequence). The CDR3 sequence: CAWRPKNTEAFF. CDR3 in DNA: TGTGCCTGGAGGCCTAAGAACACTGAAGCTTTCTTT. The variable domain in full, completed from reference TRBV30 and TRBJ1-1, reads SQTIHQWPATLVQPVGSPLSLECTVEGTSNPNLYWYRQAAGRGLQLLFYSVGIGQISSEVPQNLSASRPQDRQFILSSKKLLLSDSGFYLCAWRPKNTEAFFGQGTRLTVV.